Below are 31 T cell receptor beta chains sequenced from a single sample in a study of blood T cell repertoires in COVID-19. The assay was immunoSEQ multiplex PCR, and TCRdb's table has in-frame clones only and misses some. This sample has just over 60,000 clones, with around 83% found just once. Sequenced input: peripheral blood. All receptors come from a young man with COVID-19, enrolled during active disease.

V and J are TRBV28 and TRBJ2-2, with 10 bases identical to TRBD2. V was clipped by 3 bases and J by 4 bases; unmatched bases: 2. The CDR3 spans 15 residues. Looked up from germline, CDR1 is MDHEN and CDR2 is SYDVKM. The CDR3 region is CASSFASGSTGELFF. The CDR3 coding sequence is TGTGCCAGCAGTTTTGCTAGCGGGAGCACCGGGGAGCTGTTTTTT.

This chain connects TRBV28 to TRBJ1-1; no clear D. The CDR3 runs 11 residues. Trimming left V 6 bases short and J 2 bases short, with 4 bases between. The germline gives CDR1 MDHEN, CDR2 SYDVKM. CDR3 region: CASRLNTEAFF. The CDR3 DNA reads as TGTGCCAGCAGGCTAAACACTGAAGCTTTCTTT.

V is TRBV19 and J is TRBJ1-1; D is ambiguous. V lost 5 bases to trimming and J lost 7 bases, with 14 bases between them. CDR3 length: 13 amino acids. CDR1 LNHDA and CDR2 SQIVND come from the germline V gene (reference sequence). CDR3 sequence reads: CASSPLVQDEAFF. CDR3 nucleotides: TGTGCCAGTAGTCCCCTTGTCCAGGATGAAGCTTTCTTT. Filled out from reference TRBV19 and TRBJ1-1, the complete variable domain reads DGGITQSPKYLFRKEGQNVTLSCEQNLNHDAMYWYRQDPGQGLRLIYYSQIVNDFQKGDIAEGYSVSREKKESFPLTVTSAQKNPTAFYLCASSPLVQDEAFFGQGTRLTVV.

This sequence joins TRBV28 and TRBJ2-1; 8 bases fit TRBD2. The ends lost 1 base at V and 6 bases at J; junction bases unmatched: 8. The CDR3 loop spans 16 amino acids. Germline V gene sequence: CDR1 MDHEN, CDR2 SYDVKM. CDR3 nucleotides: TGTGCCAGCAGTTTATCGGCAGCGGGGGTAAGCAATGAGCAGTTCTTC. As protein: CASSLSAAGVSNEQFF. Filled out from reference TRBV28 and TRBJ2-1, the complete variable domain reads DVKVTQSSRYLVKRTGEKVFLECVQDMDHENMFWYRQDPGLGLRLIYFSYDVKMKEKGDIPEGYSVSREKKERFSLILESASTNQTSMYLCASSLSAAGVSNEQFFGPGTRLTVL.

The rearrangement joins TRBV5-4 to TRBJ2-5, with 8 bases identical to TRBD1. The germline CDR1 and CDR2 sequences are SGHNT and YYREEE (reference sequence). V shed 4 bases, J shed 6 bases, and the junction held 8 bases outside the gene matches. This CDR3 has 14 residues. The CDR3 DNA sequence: TGTGCCAGCAGCCTAGACCGGACAGGGAAGACCCAGTACTTC. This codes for CASSLDRTGKTQYF.

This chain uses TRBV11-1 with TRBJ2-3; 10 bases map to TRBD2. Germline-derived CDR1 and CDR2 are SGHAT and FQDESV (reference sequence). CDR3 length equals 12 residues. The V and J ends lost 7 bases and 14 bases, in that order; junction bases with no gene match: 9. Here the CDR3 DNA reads TGTGCCAGCACCGAGGGGGGGACTAGCGTGTATTTT. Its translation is CASTEGGTSVYF.

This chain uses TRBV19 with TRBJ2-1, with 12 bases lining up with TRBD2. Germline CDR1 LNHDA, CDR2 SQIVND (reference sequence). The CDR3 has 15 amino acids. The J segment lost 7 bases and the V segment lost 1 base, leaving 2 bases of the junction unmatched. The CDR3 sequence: CASSIASGGANEQFF. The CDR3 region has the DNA TGTGCCAGTAGTATAGCTAGCGGGGGGGCAAATGAGCAGTTCTTC. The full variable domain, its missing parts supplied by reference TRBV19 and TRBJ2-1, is DGGITQSPKYLFRKEGQNVTLSCEQNLNHDAMYWYRQDPGQGLRLIYYSQIVNDFQKGDIAEGYSVSREKKESFPLTVTSAQKNPTAFYLCASSIASGGANEQFFGPGTRLTVL.

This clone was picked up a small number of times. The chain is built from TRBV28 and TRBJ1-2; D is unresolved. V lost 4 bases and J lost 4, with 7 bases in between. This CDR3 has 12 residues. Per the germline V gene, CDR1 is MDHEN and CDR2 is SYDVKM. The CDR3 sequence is CASSSAGYGYTF. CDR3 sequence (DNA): TGTGCCAGCAGTTCGGCAGGCTATGGCTACACCTTC.

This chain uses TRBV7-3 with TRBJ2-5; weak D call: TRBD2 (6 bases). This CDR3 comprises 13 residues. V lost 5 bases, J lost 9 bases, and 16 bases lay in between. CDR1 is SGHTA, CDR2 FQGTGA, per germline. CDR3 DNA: TGTGCCAGCAGCCTAGCACCCCCGGGGGCCCAGTACTTC. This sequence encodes CASSLAPPGAQYF.

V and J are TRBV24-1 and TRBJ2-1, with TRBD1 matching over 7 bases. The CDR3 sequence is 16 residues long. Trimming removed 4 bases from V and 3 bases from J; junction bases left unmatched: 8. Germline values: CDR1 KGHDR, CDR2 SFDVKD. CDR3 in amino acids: CATSDPKQGNYNEQFF. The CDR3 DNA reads TGTGCCACCAGTGACCCTAAACAGGGGAACTACAATGAGCAGTTCTTC.

CDR3 sequence: CASSQVGQGRDEQFF. In DNA, the CDR3 is TGCGCCAGCAGCCAAGTCGGACAGGGTAGGGATGAGCAGTTCTTC. The chain joins TRBV4-1 to TRBJ2-1; TRBD1 matches 8 bases. CDR3 length equals 15 residues. In germline, CDR1 is MGHRA, CDR2 YSYEKL. Trimming cost V 1 base and J 8 bases; bases outside gene matches: 7.

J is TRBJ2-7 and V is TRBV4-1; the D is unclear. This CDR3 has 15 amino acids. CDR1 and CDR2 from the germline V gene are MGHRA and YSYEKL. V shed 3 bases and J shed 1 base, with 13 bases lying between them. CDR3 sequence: CASSHNSHGSYEQYF. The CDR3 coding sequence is TGCGCCAGCAGCCATAACAGCCACGGTTCCTACGAGCAGTACTTC.

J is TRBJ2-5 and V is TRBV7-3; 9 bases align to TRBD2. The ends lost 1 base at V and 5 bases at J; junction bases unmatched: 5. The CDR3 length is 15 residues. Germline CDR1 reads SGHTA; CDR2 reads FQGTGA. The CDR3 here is CASSLISGSFETQYF. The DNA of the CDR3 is TGTGCCAGCAGCTTAATTAGCGGGAGCTTCGAGACCCAGTACTTC.

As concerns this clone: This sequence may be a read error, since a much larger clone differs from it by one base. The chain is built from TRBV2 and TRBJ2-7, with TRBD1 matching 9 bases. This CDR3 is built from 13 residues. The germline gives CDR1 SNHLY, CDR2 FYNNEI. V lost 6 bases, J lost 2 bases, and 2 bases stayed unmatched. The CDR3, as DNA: TGTGCCAGCAGAGGGACAGGGACCTACGAGCAGTACTTC. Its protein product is CASRGTGTYEQYF.

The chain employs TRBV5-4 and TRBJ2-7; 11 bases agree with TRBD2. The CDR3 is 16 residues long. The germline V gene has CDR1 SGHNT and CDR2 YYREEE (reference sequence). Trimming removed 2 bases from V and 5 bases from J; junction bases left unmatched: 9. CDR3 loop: CASSLWLAGGQNEQYF. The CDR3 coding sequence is TGTGCCAGCAGCTTATGGCTAGCGGGAGGTCAAAACGAGCAGTACTTC.

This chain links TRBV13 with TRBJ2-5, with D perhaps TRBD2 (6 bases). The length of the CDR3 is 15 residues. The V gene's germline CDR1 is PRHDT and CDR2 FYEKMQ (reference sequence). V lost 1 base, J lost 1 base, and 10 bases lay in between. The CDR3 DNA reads TGTGCCAGCAGCTTAGCGGGGGTACTCCAAGAGACCCAGTACTTC. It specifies CASSLAGVLQETQYF.

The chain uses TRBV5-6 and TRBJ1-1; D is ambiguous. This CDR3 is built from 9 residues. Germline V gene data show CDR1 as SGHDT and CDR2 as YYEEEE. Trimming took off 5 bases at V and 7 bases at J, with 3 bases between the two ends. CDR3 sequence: CASSNEAFF. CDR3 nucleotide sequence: TGTGCCAGCAGTAATGAAGCTTTCTTT.

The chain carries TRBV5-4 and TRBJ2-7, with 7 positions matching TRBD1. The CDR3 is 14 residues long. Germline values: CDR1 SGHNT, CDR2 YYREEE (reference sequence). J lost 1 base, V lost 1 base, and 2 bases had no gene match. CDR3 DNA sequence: TGTGCCAGCAGCTTGATGGGACAGTCCTACGAGCAGTACTTC. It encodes CASSLMGQSYEQYF.

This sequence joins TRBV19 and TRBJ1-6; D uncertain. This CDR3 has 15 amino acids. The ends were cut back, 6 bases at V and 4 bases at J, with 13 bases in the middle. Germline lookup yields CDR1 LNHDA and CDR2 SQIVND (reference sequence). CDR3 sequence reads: CASRPGRVYNSPLHF. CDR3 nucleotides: TGTGCCAGTAGACCCGGGAGAGTATATAATTCACCCCTCCACTTT.

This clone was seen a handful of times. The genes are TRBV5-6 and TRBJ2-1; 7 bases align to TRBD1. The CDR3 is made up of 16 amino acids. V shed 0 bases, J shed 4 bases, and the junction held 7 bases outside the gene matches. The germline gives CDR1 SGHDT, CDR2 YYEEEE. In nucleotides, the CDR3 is TGTGCCAGCAGCTTGGGAGGGGGCTACCAATACAATGAGCAGTTCTTC. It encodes CASSLGGGYQYNEQFF.

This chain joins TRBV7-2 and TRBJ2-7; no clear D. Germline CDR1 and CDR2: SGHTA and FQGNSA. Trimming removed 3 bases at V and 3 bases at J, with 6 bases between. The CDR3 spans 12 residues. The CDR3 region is CASSFSGYEQYF. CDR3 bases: TGTGCCAGCAGCTTTTCCGGCTACGAGCAGTACTTC.

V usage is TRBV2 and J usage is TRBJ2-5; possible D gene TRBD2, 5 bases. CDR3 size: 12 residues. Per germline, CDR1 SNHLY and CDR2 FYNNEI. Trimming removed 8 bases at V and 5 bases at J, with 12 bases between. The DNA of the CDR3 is TGTGCCAGCGGGTCTAGCAGGGAGACCCAGTACTTC. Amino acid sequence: CASGSSRETQYF.

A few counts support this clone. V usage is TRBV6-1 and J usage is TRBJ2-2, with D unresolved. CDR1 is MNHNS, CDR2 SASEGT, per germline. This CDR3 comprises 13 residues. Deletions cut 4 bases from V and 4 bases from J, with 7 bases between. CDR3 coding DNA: TGTGCCAGCAGTGGAGCCCTCACCGGGGAGCTGTTTTTT. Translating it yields CASSGALTGELFF.

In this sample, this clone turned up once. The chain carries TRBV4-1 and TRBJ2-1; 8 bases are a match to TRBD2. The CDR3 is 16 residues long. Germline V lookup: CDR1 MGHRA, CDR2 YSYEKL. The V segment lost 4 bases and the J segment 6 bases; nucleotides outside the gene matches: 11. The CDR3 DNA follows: TGCGCCAGCAGCCCCTTGGGAACTAGCGGTACCAATGAGCAGTTCTTC. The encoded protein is CASSPLGTSGTNEQFF.

The DNA of the CDR3 is TGTGCCTGGAGTGTAAGGACAGCGAGAATAGGACCCCTCCACTTT. Translated: CAWSVRTARIGPLHF. The rearrangement joins TRBV30 to TRBJ1-6; TRBD1 might be the D (6 bases). The V end was cut by 0 bases, the J end by 12 bases, with 18 bases between. CDR1 is GTSNPN and CDR2 is SVGIG in the germline V gene (reference sequence). The CDR3 consists of 15 residues.

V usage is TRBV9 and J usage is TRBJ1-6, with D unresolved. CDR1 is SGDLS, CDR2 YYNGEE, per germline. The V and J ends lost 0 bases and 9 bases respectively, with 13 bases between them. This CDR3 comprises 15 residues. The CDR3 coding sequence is TGTGCCAGCAGCGTAGGACTAAGGGAGTTTTCACCCCTCCACTTT. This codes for CASSVGLREFSPLHF.

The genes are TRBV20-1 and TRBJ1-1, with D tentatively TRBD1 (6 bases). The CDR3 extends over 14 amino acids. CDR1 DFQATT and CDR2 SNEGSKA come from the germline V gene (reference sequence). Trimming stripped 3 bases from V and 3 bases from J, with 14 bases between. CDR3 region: CSASRGIAYTEAFF. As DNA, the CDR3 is TGCAGTGCTAGTAGGGGGATCGCCTACACTGAAGCTTTCTTT.

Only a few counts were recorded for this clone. In nucleotides, the CDR3 is TGCAGCGTTTTGGAGACGGGAAGAAACACCATATATTTT. Protein: CSVLETGRNTIYF. The chain joins TRBV29-1 to TRBJ1-3; D gene uncertain. V lost 5 bases and J 5 bases, leaving 13 bases between the germline ends. This CDR3 spans 13 amino acids. Looked up from germline, CDR1 is SQVTM and CDR2 is ANQGSEA.

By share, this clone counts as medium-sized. The CDR3 spells CAWSLGQGSSPLHF. In DNA form, the CDR3 reads TGTGCCTGGAGTCTGGGACAGGGGAGTTCACCCCTCCACTTT. The chain recombines TRBV30 with TRBJ1-6; 10 positions agree with TRBD1. CDR1 and CDR2 from the germline V gene are GTSNPN and SVGIG (reference sequence). Losses at the gene ends were 2 bases for V and 9 bases for J; bases not matched to a gene: 4. The CDR3 is 14 amino acids.

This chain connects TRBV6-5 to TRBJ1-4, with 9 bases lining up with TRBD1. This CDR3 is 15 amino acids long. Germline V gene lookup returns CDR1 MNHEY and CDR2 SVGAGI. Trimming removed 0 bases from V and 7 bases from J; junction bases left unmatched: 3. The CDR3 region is CASSYSGDRAEKLFF. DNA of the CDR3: TGTGCCAGCAGTTACTCCGGGGACAGGGCTGAAAAACTGTTTTTT.

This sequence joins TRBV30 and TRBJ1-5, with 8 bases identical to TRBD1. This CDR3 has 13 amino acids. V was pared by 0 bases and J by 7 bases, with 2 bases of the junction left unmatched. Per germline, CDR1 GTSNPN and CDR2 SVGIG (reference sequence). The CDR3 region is CAWSVQGGQPQHF. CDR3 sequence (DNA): TGTGCCTGGAGTGTACAGGGGGGGCAGCCCCAGCATTTT.